This T cell receptor (beta chain) was profiled in a study of long-term antiretroviral therapy in people with HIV. Regarding the study as a whole: Someone took the blood between about 2003 and 2018, maybe while older ART regimens were in use. HIV repertoires showed narrower CDR3 length ranges than controls. Viral resistance, ART adherence and therapy changes all lacked available data.

The CDR3 loop spans 14 amino acids. CDR1 and CDR2 (germline): SGHRS, YFSETQ. The junction had 5 bases not matched to a gene; V was cut back by 5 bases and J by 1 base. A v3.0 immunoSEQ assay was performed at survey level. Generated by immunoSEQ multiplex PCR, the TCRdb table keeps only in-frame clones and is missing some. The sample holds about 24,000 clones, approximately 88% seen once. On this clone: What it recognizes is unknown. Other DNA sequences in the sample encode the same CDR3.

The TCR sequence derives from a young man with HIV. This material consisted of unsorted PBMCs, taken around 4.5 years after starting antiretroviral therapy. The chain carries TRBV5-1 and TRBJ1-2; 7 bases align to TRBD1. The CDR3 reads CASSPGQNNYGYTF. The CDR3 coding sequence is TGCGCCAGCAGTCCGGGACAGAATAACTATGGCTACACCTTC.